The sequence of this TCR beta chain was determined in a study of identical twins. Notes on the study in general: Because invariant MAIT and iNKT cells could be present, zero-insertion analyses could be partly confounded.

The CDR3 is 11 amino acids. Germline V gene lookup returns CDR1 MNHEY and CDR2 SMNVEV (reference sequence). The ends were cut back, 10 bases at V and 6 bases at J, with 13 bases in the middle. For this clonotype: The antigen is not known.

cDNA molecules carried unique molecular identifiers, and template switching added a universal primer site. Each CDR3 protein is one row after TCRdb ran MiXCR on the 5' RACE reads. Seen here are about 690,000 distinct CDR3 sequences, 5.5% to 6.5% observed once, and the top ten hold about 1.8%. All donors were healthy Caucasians. This clonotype originated in a man between 18 and 29 years old in good health. The sequenced material came from naive T cells sorted from blood. The chain is built from TRBV27 and TRBJ2-7; D remains ambiguous. This CDR3 reads CATMLGGEQYF. The DNA for the CDR3 is TGTGCCACTATGTTAGGTGGCGAGCAGTACTTC.